The 20 T cell receptor beta chains reported below all come from one sample, sequenced in a study of blood T cell repertoires in COVID-19. Sequencing used immunoSEQ multiplex PCR; TCRdb keeps in-frame clones, though not all of them. This sample carries over 100,000 clones, 75% to 90% of them seen once, and the ten largest clones take about 1%. Material for sequencing was peripheral blood. The receptors come from a human donor in a cohort sampled during active COVID-19.

V is TRBV25-1 and J is TRBJ1-4; 8 nucleotides align to TRBD1. Germline trimming cut 3 bases from V and 8 bases from J; bases unmatched to any gene: 8. CDR1 and CDR2 (germline): MGHDK, SYGVNS. This CDR3 comprises 15 residues. CDR3 sequence (DNA): TGTGCCAGCAGTGAGGAGACAGGGGCGAGGGAAAAACTGTTTTTT. This gives the protein CASSEETGAREKLFF.

This chain connects TRBV12-3 or TRBV12-4 to TRBJ2-7; 7 positions match TRBD1. V dropped 5 bases and J dropped 5; count of bases not matched to a gene: 6. CDR3 size: 13 residues. The CDR3 DNA follows: TGTGCCAGCAGTCCCGGACAGGATAACGAGCAGTACTTC. Protein product: CASSPGQDNEQYF.

This clone was seen more than once but under ten times. J is TRBJ1-1 and V is TRBV3-1 (or the pseudogene TRBV3-2); D is undetermined. Trimming took off 3 bases at V and 11 bases at J, with 10 bases between the two ends. This CDR3 spans 11 amino acids. Germline V lookup: CDR1 LGHDT, CDR2 YNNKEL (reference sequence). The CDR3 DNA is TGTGCCAGCAGCCAGGACGGCGGGGCTTTCTTT. As protein: CASSQDGGAFF.

Of note for this clone: The junction departs from the called germline gene at one end, perhaps through a read error. The V call is TRBV2, the J call TRBJ2-7, with 8 positions matching TRBD1. The CDR3 runs to 14 residues. Germline V gene lookup returns CDR1 SNHLY and CDR2 FYNNEI. DNA of the CDR3: TGTGCCAGCAGTGACGTAGCTAACTCAGGGGGCTGTAACTTC. It specifies CASSDVANSGGCNF.

The chain joins TRBV6-5 to TRBJ1-2; the D is unclear. Between the trimmed V and J ends, which lost 0 bases and 4 bases, there was a span of 9 bases. Germline V gene lookup returns CDR1 MNHEY and CDR2 SVGAGI. The CDR3 totals 14 residues. CDR3 protein: CASSYSTGFYGYTF. DNA for the CDR3: TGTGCCAGCAGTTACTCGACGGGGTTCTATGGCTACACCTTC.

The genes are TRBV2 and TRBJ2-5; D is perhaps TRBD2 (6 bases). CDR1 and CDR2 from the germline V gene are SNHLY and FYNNEI. Trimming took off 9 bases at V and 1 base at J, with 9 bases between the two ends. This CDR3 is built from 12 residues. The CDR3 DNA is TGTGCCAGGGAGGGGCGCCAAGAGACCCAGTACTTC. It yields the protein CAREGRQETQYF.

V is TRBV11-3 and J is TRBJ1-1; D remains ambiguous. The germline gives CDR1 SGHNT, CDR2 YENEEA. V lost 2 bases, J lost 1 base, and 14 bases lay in between. The CDR3 sequence is 16 residues long. The CDR3 bases are TGTGCCAGCAGCTTAAGAGGCCCAGCGGCGAACACTGAAGCTTTCTTT. Translation gives CASSLRGPAANTEAFF.

This CDR3 reads CASSQDERQGGNEQYF. CDR3 DNA: TGTGCCAGCAGCCAAGATGAAAGGCAGGGCGGGAACGAGCAGTACTTC. V usage is TRBV4-2 and J usage is TRBJ2-7; maybe TRBD2 (6 bases). Germline V lookup: CDR1 LGHNA, CDR2 YNFKEQ. The CDR3 is 16 residues long. V was clipped by 0 bases and J by 5 bases, with 17 bases between them.

V and J are TRBV28 and TRBJ2-2, with D possibly matching TRBD2 (5 bases). Germline V CDR1 and CDR2: MDHEN, SYDVKM. The CDR3 consists of 17 residues. V dropped 6 bases and J dropped 2 bases, with 19 bases sitting between them. CDR3 nucleotides: TGTGCCAGCAGCCCCGGAGCGAGGGCTATTAACACCGGGGAGCTGTTTTTT. Translated: CASSPGARAINTGELFF.

The chain employs TRBV11-3 and TRBJ2-3; a possible D gene is TRBD1 (6 bases). The CDR3 has 15 residues. Deletions cut 5 bases from V and 3 bases from J, with 15 bases between. Germline CDR1 reads SGHNT; CDR2 reads YENEEA. The CDR3 DNA is TGTGCCAGCAGCCCCAGAGGGGGTTCGACAGATACGCAGTATTTT. This gives the protein CASSPRGGSTDTQYF.

The genes are TRBV5-5 and TRBJ2-7, with TRBD1 as a possible D gene (5 bases). V dropped 0 bases and J dropped 3 bases, with 7 bases sitting between them. The CDR3 is 13 residues long. Germline CDR1 SGHKS, CDR2 YYEKEE (reference sequence). The CDR3 spells CASSLAQGYEQYF. Written as DNA, the CDR3 is TGTGCCAGCAGCTTGGCTCAGGGCTACGAGCAGTACTTC.

The chain has TRBV9 and TRBJ2-7; 10 bases line up with TRBD1. Germline CDR1 SGDLS, CDR2 YYNGEE. The trim removed 3 bases at V and 3 bases at J, leaving 6 bases unmatched. The CDR3 contains 15 residues. CDR3 nucleotides: TGTGCCAGCAGCGAGGGGGGGACAGGGGTCTACGAGCAGTACTTC. Encoded protein: CASSEGGTGVYEQYF.

CDR3 in amino acids: CASSPGPLAGELFF. CDR3 bases: TGTGCCAGTAGCCCGGGTCCCTTAGCCGGGGAGCTGTTTTTT. V usage is TRBV19 and J usage is TRBJ2-2; D uncertain. There are 14 residues in the CDR3. Per the germline V gene, CDR1 is LNHDA and CDR2 is SQIVND (reference sequence). Trimming pared 6 bases from V and 6 bases from J, leaving 14 bases between.

The V call is TRBV10-1, the J call TRBJ2-7, with 10 bases aligning to TRBD1. CDR1 is WNHNN, CDR2 SYGVQD, per germline (reference sequence). The CDR3 loop spans 18 amino acids. Trimming took 3 bases from V and 3 from J; bases not matched to a gene: 14. The CDR3 protein is CASSDQDSGDRGIYEQYF. CDR3 nucleotides: TGCGCCAGCAGTGATCAAGATTCAGGGGACAGGGGAATCTACGAGCAGTACTTC.

The chain recombines TRBV6-2 or TRBV6-3 with TRBJ2-3; 7 bases are shared with TRBD2. Germline CDR1 is MNHEY and CDR2 is SVGEGT. With V trimmed by 2 bases and J by 4 bases, 9 bases remained unmatched. The CDR3 is 16 residues long. The CDR3 here is CASSYGSGMRADTQYF. CDR3 in DNA: TGTGCCAGCAGTTACGGAAGCGGGATGAGGGCAGATACGCAGTATTTT.

The chain has TRBV2 and TRBJ2-2; 7 nucleotides agree with TRBD1. Germline CDR1 reads SNHLY; CDR2 reads FYNNEI. V gave up 3 bases and J gave up 4 bases; unmatched junction bases: 2. The CDR3 loop spans 14 amino acids. CDR3 nucleotides: TGTGCCAGCAGTGACAGGGGGTCCACCGGGGAGCTGTTTTTT. Amino acids: CASSDRGSTGELFF.

The V gene is TRBV12-3 or TRBV12-4, the J gene TRBJ1-2; TRBD1 aligns across 9 bases. The CDR3 is 12 residues long. With V trimmed by 6 bases and J by 6 bases, 2 bases remained unmatched. The CDR3 DNA sequence: TGTGCCAGCAGCCGGACAGGGGATGGCTACACCTTC. Its translation: CASSRTGDGYTF.

V usage is TRBV7-2 and J usage is TRBJ1-3; a possible D gene is TRBD1 (6 bases). The germline V gene encodes CDR1 SGHTA and CDR2 FQGNSA. The CDR3 covers 16 residues. V shed 5 bases and J shed 4 bases, with 18 bases lying between them. The CDR3: CASSLIGGPKGNTIYF. For the CDR3, the DNA is TGTGCCAGCAGCCTAATCGGGGGGCCTAAAGGAAACACCATATATTTT.

This clone was recorded only once. The chain links TRBV5-1 to TRBJ2-7; 7 nucleotides agree with TRBD1. CDR1 SGHRS and CDR2 YFSETQ come from the germline V gene. V trimming: 3 bases; J trimming: 4 bases; junction bases outside the gene matches: 4. This CDR3 contains 13 residues. The CDR3 region is CASSWTGEYEQYF. In nucleotides, the CDR3 is TGCGCCAGCAGCTGGACAGGAGAGTACGAGCAGTACTTC.

The genes are TRBV5-1 and TRBJ2-5; 12 bases match TRBD2. Germline V gene sequence: CDR1 SGHRS, CDR2 YFSETQ. Losses at the gene ends were 0 bases for V and 0 bases for J; bases not matched to a gene: 6. CDR3 size: 18 residues. CDR3 amino acids: CASSLANLAGGYQETQYF. DNA for the CDR3: TGCGCCAGCAGCTTGGCGAATCTAGCGGGAGGGTACCAAGAGACCCAGTACTTC.